The 21 T cell receptor beta chains below come from one sample, sequenced in a study of tumor-infiltrating lymphocytes in primary liver carcinoma (dated by TCRdb to about 2017). TCRdb lists the instrument as Illumina HiSeq 2500. Starting from approximately 500 ng total RNA, TCRbeta-specific cDNA was produced by reverse transcription with a constant-region primer and ProtoScript II reverse transcriptase. TCRbeta libraries were built with three nested multiplex PCR rounds, a slightly modified ARM-PCR procedure. The first two PCR rounds used multiplex TRBV1-TRBV30 forward primers with a Cbeta reverse primer, each for about 10 cycles. The public reads were run again by TCRdb, first through fastp at Q25 and then through MiXCR, and only productive beta chains were kept. Under each unique CDR3 protein, matching rows form one entry showing the most common genes and DNA. For this sample the table gives 330,000 or so distinct CDR3 sequences, of which less than 75% were detected only once. The ten largest clonotypes hold about 6% of the sample.

Blood RNA was extracted from unsorted whole blood with TRIzol reagent; germline DNA came from the DNeasy Blood & Tissue kit. The material sequenced was peripheral blood. The receptors were gathered from a man aged 40-49 years with primary liver carcinoma and hepatitis B virus infection.

On this clonotype: This may stem from a read error, because a much larger clone lies one nucleotide away. This chain links TRBV5-5 with TRBJ1-3, with D unclear. Germline V lookup: CDR1 SGHKS, CDR2 YYEKEE (reference sequence). V was cut by 4 bases and J by 5 bases, with 16 bases left in between. The CDR3 has 15 amino acids. Here the CDR3 reads CASSPPWTDRNTIYF. As DNA, the CDR3 is TGTGCCAGCAGCCCCCCCTGGACGGATCGAAACACCATATATTTT.

As regards this clonotype: An end of the junction differs from the germline gene, which may be a read error. The chain employs TRBV11-2 and TRBJ2-1, with D possibly matching TRBD1 (6 bases). Germline loops: CDR1 SGHAT, CDR2 FQNNGV. The CDR3 runs to 15 residues. CDR3 residues: CVSNLEQGLYNEQFF. For the CDR3, the DNA is TGTGTCAGCAACTTGGAACAGGGTCTCTACAATGAGCAGTTCTTC.

The genes are TRBV7-8 and TRBJ1-5, with TRBD1 identical over 8 bases. The V segment lost 7 bases and the J segment 2 bases; nucleotides outside the gene matches: 4. The CDR3 totals 14 residues. Germline CDR1 and CDR2: SGHVS and FQNEAQ. CDR3 coding DNA: TGTGCCAGCAACACACAGGGGGGCAATCAGCCCCAGCATTTT. This translates into CASNTQGGNQPQHF.

V usage is TRBV5-6 and J usage is TRBJ2-1; 7 positions match TRBD1. V lost 5 bases to trimming and J lost 0 bases; unmatched junction nucleotides: 5. Germline CDR1 and CDR2: SGHDT and YYEEEE. The CDR3 is 15 amino acids. In DNA form, the CDR3 reads TGTGCCAGCAGACAAGGACAGGACTCCTACAATGAGCAGTTCTTC. This translates into CASRQGQDSYNEQFF.

Of note for this clonotype: An end of the junction does not agree with germline; a read error may underlie this. The J gene is TRBJ1-2, the V gene TRBV29-1, with D hard to call. CDR1 is SQVTM and CDR2 is ANQGSEA in the germline V gene. The length of the CDR3 is 13 residues. The CDR3: CSALGGRPYDYTF. For the CDR3, the DNA is TGCAGCGCCCTTGGCGGCAGGCCCTATGACTACACCTTC.

As for this clonotype: The germline gene is not matched at one end of the junction; a read error may be the cause. The V and J genes are TRBV7-8 and TRBJ1-3; D is unresolved. Germline CDR1 reads SGHVS; CDR2 reads FQNEAQ. This CDR3 region has 14 residues. CDR3 coding DNA: TGTGGCAGCAGCTTACGGGGAGGGGGAAACACCATATATTTT. This translates into CGSSLRGGGNTIYF. Combining the CDR3 with reference TRBV7-8 and TRBJ1-3 gives the whole variable domain GAGVSQSPRYKVAKRGQDVALRCDPISGHVSLFWYQQALGQGPEFLTYFQNEAQLDKSGLPSDRFFAERPEGSVSTLKIQRTQQEDSAVYLCGSSLRGGGNTIYFGEGSWLTVV.

A few counts support this clonotype. The chain joins TRBV6-6 to TRBJ2-1, with 8 bases identical to TRBD2. This CDR3 contains 14 residues. V trimming: 6 bases; J trimming: 3 bases; junction bases outside the gene matches: 4. CDR1 and CDR2 (germline): MNHNY, SVGAGI (reference sequence). CDR3 region: CASRTSGNYNEQFF. DNA for the CDR3: TGTGCCAGCAGAACTAGCGGTAACTACAATGAGCAGTTCTTC.

This clonotype was observed at least ten times. The chain links TRBV29-1 to TRBJ1-2; 7 bases align to TRBD1. Germline CDR1 SQVTM, CDR2 ANQGSEA. This CDR3 has 12 residues. V was pared by 5 bases and J by 4 bases, with 4 bases of the junction left unmatched. In nucleotides, the CDR3 is TGCAGCGTTACCGGGACAGCCTATGGCTACACCTTC. This sequence encodes CSVTGTAYGYTF.

The V and J genes are TRBV29-1 and TRBJ2-7; no definite D call. The germline gives CDR1 SQVTM, CDR2 ANQGSEA. The CDR3 spans 11 residues. The V end lost 4 bases, the J end lost 3 bases, and 7 bases lay between the germline ends. In nucleotides, the CDR3 is TGCAGCGTTGCTCAGGTCTACGAGCAGTACTTC. Amino acid sequence: CSVAQVYEQYF.

This clonotype appeared many times. The chain joins TRBV6-1 to TRBJ2-5, with 9 nucleotides matching TRBD1. CDR3 length equals 16 residues. Per the germline V gene, CDR1 is MNHNS and CDR2 is SASEGT. Unmatched junction bases numbered 10, after V lost 5 bases and J lost 3 bases. CDR3 nucleotides: TGTGCCAGCAGTCCCCACAGGGGGCTTGAGGAAGAGACCCAGTACTTC. Protein: CASSPHRGLEEETQYF.

V usage is TRBV29-1 and J usage is TRBJ2-2; 11 nucleotides align to TRBD2. CDR3 size: 15 residues. Germline CDR1 and CDR2: SQVTM and ANQGSEA. CDR3: CSARLAGTNTGELFF. The CDR3 coding sequence is TGCAGTGCCCGACTAGCGGGAACGAACACCGGGGAGCTGTTTTTT.

The chain links TRBV4-1 to TRBJ1-4; weak D call: TRBD1 (6 bases). Germline assignment: CDR1 MGHRA and CDR2 YSYEKL. The V end was cut by 0 bases, the J end by 14 bases, with 19 bases between. The CDR3 spans 15 residues. The CDR3 sequence: CASSQENREGESLFF. In DNA, the CDR3 is TGCGCCAGCAGCCAAGAAAACAGGGAGGGGGAAAGCCTGTTTTTT.

The chain combines TRBV5-4 with TRBJ1-3, with TRBD1 identical over 8 bases. The CDR3 is made up of 16 amino acids. Unmatched junction bases numbered 6, after V lost 4 bases and J lost 0 bases. The V gene's germline CDR1 is SGHNT and CDR2 YYREEE (reference sequence). The CDR3 DNA is TGTGCCAGCAGCATCACCGGGACAGGCTCTGGAAACACCATATATTTT. It codes for CASSITGTGSGNTIYF.

In this sample, this clonotype turned up a few times. A much larger clone sits a single nucleotide away, making a read error possible. The chain uses TRBV6-5 and TRBJ2-3, with 10 bases that match TRBD2. The CDR3 covers 14 residues. Germline loops: CDR1 MNHEY, CDR2 SVGAGI. As DNA, the CDR3 is TGTGCCAACAGTTACTCACTAGCGGGAAGGACGCAGTATTTT. Amino acid sequence: CANSYSLAGRTQYF.

Concerning this clonotype itself: One end of the junction is discordant with germline, which a read error may explain. The V call is TRBV5-1, the J call TRBJ2-3, with 16 bases that match TRBD2. Looked up from germline, CDR1 is SGHRS and CDR2 is YFSETQ. This CDR3 is built from 18 residues. The CDR3 DNA reads as TGCGTCAGCAGCCTCCGCACCGGGACTAGCGGGAGGGCAGATACGCAGTATTTT. Its protein product is CVSSLRTGTSGRADTQYF.

The chain joins TRBV6-6 to TRBJ1-1; D is perhaps TRBD1 (6 bases). The CDR3 contains 14 residues. Germline lookup yields CDR1 MNHNY and CDR2 SVGAGI (reference sequence). The CDR3 loop is CVSRNTGPNTEAFF. The DNA of the CDR3 is TGTGTCAGTCGAAACACAGGGCCGAACACTGAAGCTTTCTTT.

This clonotype was observed many times. The rearrangement uses TRBV12-3 or TRBV12-4 and TRBJ2-5; tentatively, D is TRBD1 (5 bases). Trimming took 5 bases from V and 5 from J, leaving 12 bases between them. This CDR3 contains 13 residues. In DNA, the CDR3 is TGTGCCAGCAGTCCAGGGATTTGGGAGACCCAGTACTTC. This encodes CASSPGIWETQYF.

Notes on this clonotype: At one boundary the junction diverges from the germline segment, which might be a read error. This chain joins TRBV11-2 and TRBJ2-7, with D possibly being TRBD1 (5 bases). Per the germline V gene, CDR1 is SGHAT and CDR2 is FQNNGV. The CDR3 spans 11 residues. DNA of the CDR3: TGTGCCAACCGACAGTCCTACGATCAGTACTTC. It translates to CANRQSYDQYF. Variable domain in full (rest from reference TRBV11-2 and TRBJ2-7): EAGVAQSPRYKIIEKRQSVAFWCNPISGHATLYWYQQILGQGPKLLIQFQNNGVVDDSQLPKDRFSAERLKGVDSTLKIQPAKLEDSAVYLCANRQSYDQYFGPGTRLTVT.

As for this clonotype: One end of the junction is discordant with germline, which a read error may explain. V usage is TRBV5-4 and J usage is TRBJ2-1; D not certain. This CDR3 has 13 residues. The germline V gene encodes CDR1 SGHNT and CDR2 YYREEE (reference sequence). The CDR3 DNA sequence: TGTGTCAGCAGCGCTAGAAGCAGCAATGAGCAGTTCTTC. This codes for CVSSARSSNEQFF. Drawing the rest from reference TRBV5-4 and TRBJ2-1, the complete variable domain is ETGVTQSPTHLIKTRGQQVTLRCSSQSGHNTVSWYQQALGQGPQFIFQYYREEENGRGNFPPRFSGLQFPNYSSELNVNALELDDSALYLCVSSARSSNEQFFGPGTRLTVL.

With regard to this clonotype: At one boundary the junction diverges from the germline segment, which might be a read error. The CDR3 region has the DNA TGCAGCATTGAAGATCCGGCGACAGTCTATGGCTACACCTTC. This encodes CSIEDPATVYGYTF. This chain connects TRBV29-1 to TRBJ1-2; weak D call: TRBD1 (5 bases). Germline loops: CDR1 SQVTM, CDR2 ANQGSEA. The CDR3 extends over 14 amino acids.

In the case of this clonotype: A read error may explain this, as a much larger clone is one base away. The CDR3 end shows no conserved phenylalanine or tryptophan, and so a read error is likely. This sequence joins TRBV12-3 or TRBV12-4 and TRBJ2-7, with D tentatively TRBD2 (5 bases). V shed 3 bases and J shed 6 bases, with 15 bases lying between them. The length of the CDR3 is 14 residues. The CDR3 sequence: CASSLEELVREQYI. The CDR3 DNA is TGTGCCAGCAGTTTGGAGGAATTAGTACGCGAGCAGTACATC.